One sample yielded the 15 T cell receptor beta chains listed below, sequenced in a study of blood T cell repertoires in COVID-19 (dated by TCRdb to the early 2020s). The protocol used for the library was the immunoSEQ multiplex PCR assay. What TCRdb holds here is the immuneACCESS table cut down to in-frame rearrangements. Part of the clones is not present; checked against another copy, under half of the missing clones reflect an unresolved V gene, and the others are unexplained. The sample data list 130,000 to 150,000 clones, and 87% of these were observed just once. The ten most abundant clones make up about 6% of the sample. The source material was peripheral blood. These receptor sequences come from a man at least 80 years old with acute or convalescent COVID-19.

The chain combines TRBV19 with TRBJ1-2; D remains unclear. Trimming left V 9 bases short and J 7 bases short, with 21 bases between. Germline assignment: CDR1 LNHDA and CDR2 SQIVND (reference sequence). There are 14 residues in the CDR3. DNA for the CDR3: TGTGCCAGCTCGACTCCTTCTGAAGCGAGTGGCTACACCTTC. It specifies CASSTPSEASGYTF.

The table lists this clone with a count of one. The DNA of the CDR3 is TGTGCCAGCAGCTCCCTCGGGTACAATGAGCAGTTCTTC. Protein: CASSSLGYNEQFF. The rearrangement links TRBV7-3 to TRBJ2-1; D not certain. V was cut by 4 bases and J by 4 bases, with 8 bases left in between. Germline V CDR1 and CDR2: SGHTA, FQGTGA. This CDR3 spans 13 amino acids.

The CDR3 DNA follows: TGCGCCAGCAGTGAGTCCACCGCAGGTCGTGGAAACACCATATATTTT. It translates to CASSESTAGRGNTIYF. V gene TRBV10-2 combines with J gene TRBJ1-3; D is unresolved. This CDR3 contains 16 residues. The germline gives CDR1 WSHSY, CDR2 SAAADI. V was cut by 0 bases and J by 3 bases, with 12 bases left in between.

V and J are TRBV3-1 (or the pseudogene TRBV3-2) and TRBJ1-2; TRBD1 matches at 9 bases. The CDR3 consists of 18 residues. CDR1 and CDR2 from the germline V gene are LGHDT and YNNKEL (reference sequence). Trimming cost V 1 base and J 2 bases; bases outside gene matches: 11. The CDR3 bases are TGTGCCAGCAGCCAAGGGGGTTCCACAGGGGGCTCCAACTATGGCTACACCTTC. The encoded protein is CASSQGGSTGGSNYGYTF.

The chain has TRBV5-1 and TRBJ2-2, with 7 bases fitting TRBD1. Germline CDR1 is SGHRS and CDR2 is YFSETQ. V was clipped by 4 bases and J by 5 bases; unmatched bases: 8. The CDR3 loop spans 15 amino acids. Here the CDR3 reads CASSPGQAVTGELFF. As DNA, the CDR3 is TGCGCCAGCAGCCCAGGACAGGCCGTAACCGGGGAGCTGTTTTTT.

V gene TRBV28 combines with J gene TRBJ1-2; D is possibly TRBD1 (6 bases). The germline gives CDR1 MDHEN, CDR2 SYDVKM. Trimming removed 6 bases at V and 4 bases at J, with 12 bases between. The CDR3 runs to 13 residues. The CDR3 loop is CASRLGQTYGYTF. CDR3 in DNA: TGTGCCAGCAGACTAGGACAGACCTATGGCTACACCTTC.

V is TRBV5-8 and J is TRBJ1-5, with a weak D call TRBD1 (5 bases). Germline values: CDR1 SGHTS, CDR2 YDEGEE. Trimming removed 2 bases from V and 6 bases from J, with 15 bases in between. The CDR3 is made up of 15 amino acids. DNA of the CDR3: TGTGCCAGCAGCTTAAAGCTGGGGGGGGTTCAGCCCCAGCATTTT. Translation gives CASSLKLGGVQPQHF.

The rearrangement uses TRBV2 and TRBJ1-6; a weak D match, TRBD1 (5 bases). Trimming pared 6 bases from V and 5 bases from J, leaving 11 bases between. Looked up from germline, CDR1 is SNHLY and CDR2 is FYNNEI. The CDR3 covers 14 residues. The CDR3 bases are TGTGCCAGCAGGAAGACAGTTAATAATTCACCCCTCCACTTT. Translated: CASRKTVNNSPLHF.

The chain links TRBV18 to TRBJ1-4; maybe TRBD1 (6 bases). Germline V gene sequence: CDR1 KGHSH, CDR2 LQKENI. V dropped 4 bases and J dropped 0 bases, with 9 bases sitting between them. The CDR3 covers 15 residues. The CDR3 DNA reads as TGTGCCAGCTCACGACAGGCTACAACTAATGAAAAACTGTTTTTT. The encoded protein is CASSRQATTNEKLFF.

This chain links TRBV3-1 (or the pseudogene TRBV3-2) with TRBJ1-6, with 10 bases that match TRBD1. Looked up from germline, CDR1 is LGHDT and CDR2 is YNNKEL (reference sequence). The CDR3 contains 16 residues. J gave up 9 bases and V 3 bases, and 8 bases lay outside the gene matches. The chain's CDR3 is CASSQWTGGLGSPLHF. For the CDR3, the DNA is TGTGCCAGCAGCCAGTGGACAGGGGGATTGGGTTCACCCCTCCACTTT.

CDR3 sequence: CASSLAGAGEQYF. In DNA form, the CDR3 reads TGTGCCAGCAGTTTGGCGGGGGCGGGGGAGCAGTACTTC. The chain employs TRBV2 and TRBJ2-7; weak D call: TRBD2 (7 bases). Trimming cost V 5 bases and J 7 bases, with 15 bases left between them. From germline, CDR1 is SNHLY and CDR2 FYNNEI. This CDR3 spans 13 amino acids.

The V call is TRBV5-1, the J call TRBJ1-1; D uncertain. CDR3 length: 13 amino acids. The germline gives CDR1 SGHRS, CDR2 YFSETQ. The V end lost 0 bases, the J end lost 2 bases, and 5 bases lay between the germline ends. CDR3 in DNA: TGCGCCAGCAGCTTGGCACAAAACACTGAAGCTTTCTTT. Protein: CASSLAQNTEAFF.

The chain recombines TRBV5-4 with TRBJ1-2; D perhaps matches TRBD1 (6 bases). This CDR3 has 13 residues. V gave up 0 bases and J gave up 8 bases, with 11 bases separating them. Germline values: CDR1 SGHNT, CDR2 YYREEE (reference sequence). DNA of the CDR3: TGTGCCAGCAGCTTGGGAGCAGGGGCCGGCTACACCTTC. Translation: CASSLGAGAGYTF.

V gene TRBV12-3 or TRBV12-4 combines with J gene TRBJ1-5; 7 bases map to TRBD1. Trimming removed 6 bases from V and 4 bases from J; junction bases left unmatched: 3. The CDR3 is 13 amino acids. The CDR3 region is CASRQGRNQPQHF. The CDR3 DNA follows: TGTGCCAGCAGACAGGGGCGAAATCAGCCCCAGCATTTT.

The chain employs TRBV28 and TRBJ2-7; 8 positions agree with TRBD2. Germline CDR1 is MDHEN and CDR2 is SYDVKM. J lost 6 bases, V lost 6 bases, and 10 bases had no gene match. The CDR3 covers 14 residues. The CDR3 spells CASSSSGRFGEQYF. CDR3 nucleotide sequence: TGTGCCAGCAGCTCCAGCGGGAGATTCGGCGAGCAGTACTTC.